This T cell receptor beta chain was retrieved from a study of cytomegalovirus exposure and HLA in healthy donors. Study as a whole: T cells numbering about 200 million yielded some 100 million unique TCR beta sequences in an earlier analysis.

As for this clone: Antigen specificity is unknown.

Primers for the PCR totalled 60 Vbeta and 13 Jbeta. Libraries were prepared by immunoSEQ multiplex PCR; TCRdb keeps only in-frame clonotypes and omits some of them. Counted here are approximately 170,000 clones, roughly 88% occurring once; the ten biggest clones make up about 1.2%. Whole-study findings and limits: Later analysis identified several of the most significant clusters that appeared linked to common viral pathogens.

The receptor was derived from a boy aged 2 to 9 in good health and CMV-seronegative. The specimen sequenced was PBMCs.

The CDR3 reads CASSQEAQGPPWENTIYF. For the CDR3, the DNA is TGCGCCAGCAGCCAAGAAGCACAGGGGCCTCCCTGGGAAAACACCATATATTTT. The chain links TRBV4-1 to TRBJ1-3; 7 bases align to TRBD1. Germline loops: CDR1 MGHRA, CDR2 YSYEKL. The CDR3 runs to 18 residues. Losses at the gene ends were 0 bases for V and 6 bases for J; bases not matched to a gene: 14.